Sequencing of this T cell receptor beta chain was carried out in a study of shared clonotypes between healthy human individuals. V lost 7 bases to trimming and J lost 14 bases, with 17 bases between them. The CDR3 loop spans 11 amino acids. The germline CDR1 and CDR2 sequences are SEHNR and FQNEAQ (reference sequence). The authors distributed each subset's genomic DNA evenly over several immunoSEQ plates. The assay was immunoSEQ multiplex PCR, and TCRdb's table has in-frame clones only and misses some. Of about 2 million clones listed, about 95% were seen once; the top ten hold 1% to 1.3%. Only CD45RO-negative cells positively selected for CCR7 counted as naive CD8 cells, so terminally differentiated effector memory CD45RA+ cells were excluded. Study results and caveats: Sequencing of the sorted subsets was shown by rarefaction to be incomplete despite large depth.

As regards this clone: Its antigen is undetermined.

The chain employs TRBV7-9 and TRBJ1-2; D is unresolved. This sequence was found in a man aged 18 to 29 in good health. The sequenced sample was naive CD8+ T cells sorted from blood. The CDR3: CASTEDRGPTF. For the CDR3, the DNA is TGTGCCAGCACCGAGGACCGCGGTCCTACCTTC.